The entry that follows covers one T cell receptor beta chain sequence. What it binds is unknown. These data originate in a study of PD-L1 blockade in urothelial cancer. General study results and limits: Patients who had durable benefit saw their tumor-associated blood clones expand more at 3 weeks.

Profiling relied on immunoSEQ multiplex PCR, and the TCRdb table lists in-frame clones only, not all of them. The data hold roughly 90,000 clones, with approximately 90% observed a single time. The CDR3 loop spans 17 amino acids. V lost 3 bases to trimming and J lost 1 base; unmatched junction nucleotides: 6. In germline, CDR1 is LNHDA, CDR2 SQIVND (reference sequence). The TCR originated in a man in his 60s with urothelial cancer. V usage is TRBV19 and J usage is TRBJ2-3, with 11 bases lining up with TRBD1. Sequenced here: PBMCs, sampled around atezolizumab (anti-PD-L1) treatment. In DNA, the CDR3 is TGTGCCAGTAGTATGGGACAGGGGGTGAGTGGCACAGATACGCAGTATTTT. The encoded protein is CASSMGQGVSGTDTQYF. The full variable domain, in which reference TRBV19 and TRBJ2-3 provide the parts outside the CDR3, is DGGITQSPKYLFRKEGQNVTLSCEQNLNHDAMYWYRQDPGQGLRLIYYSQIVNDFQKGDIAEGYSVSREKKESFPLTVTSAQKNPTAFYLCASSMGQGVSGTDTQYFGPGTRLTVL.